Presented here are 10 T cell receptor beta chains from one specimen sequenced in a study of T cell responses to AZD1222 COVID-19 vaccine. Using immunoSEQ multiplex PCR, the repertoire was profiled, and TCRdb retains in-frame clones only, with some absent. The sample yields 80,000 or so clones, more than 60% seen once. Specimen: peripheral blood, collected 28 days after the second dose of the MenACWY control vaccine. The receptors stem from an adult who received the MenACWY meningococcal vaccine as a control.

The V and J genes are TRBV25-1 and TRBJ2-3; D remains unclear. The V end lost 8 bases, the J end lost 4 bases, and 7 bases lay between the germline ends. This CDR3 is built from 11 residues. Germline V lookup: CDR1 MGHDK, CDR2 SYGVNS. CDR3 DNA: TGTGCCAGCGCCTTCTCAGATACGCAGTATTTT. This codes for CASAFSDTQYF. Full variable domain (remainder filled in from reference TRBV25-1 and TRBJ2-3): EADIYQTPRYLVIGTGKKITLECSQTMGHDKMYWYQQDPGMELHLIHYSYGVNSTEKGDLSSESTVSRIRTEHFPLTLESARPSHTSQYLCASAFSDTQYFGPGTRLTVL.

The chain recombines TRBV7-3 with TRBJ1-4, with TRBD1 matching 9 bases. Germline trimming cut 7 bases from V and 7 bases from J; bases unmatched to any gene: 10. CDR3 length: 15 residues. The germline gives CDR1 SGHTA, CDR2 FQGTGA. Here the CDR3 reads CASNHSGTGFEKLFF. The CDR3 DNA is TGTGCCAGCAACCATTCCGGGACAGGGTTTGAAAAACTGTTTTTT.

V gene TRBV6-1 combines with J gene TRBJ1-5; perhaps TRBD1 as D (6 bases). CDR3 length: 16 residues. Trimming removed 4 bases at V and 4 bases at J, with 17 bases between. The germline V gene encodes CDR1 MNHNS and CDR2 SASEGT. The CDR3 sequence: CASSGLAGARNQPQHF. For the CDR3, the DNA is TGTGCCAGCAGTGGCTTGGCGGGGGCCAGGAATCAGCCCCAGCATTTT.

The J gene is TRBJ1-3, the V gene TRBV2, with a tentative D call TRBD1 (5 bases). Per germline, CDR1 SNHLY and CDR2 FYNNEI. There are 15 residues in the CDR3. Trimming took off 0 bases at V and 2 bases at J, with 8 bases between the two ends. CDR3 in amino acids: CASSEAGGAGNTIYF. The CDR3 DNA reads TGTGCCAGCAGTGAAGCGGGAGGGGCTGGAAACACCATATATTTT.

The chain joins TRBV6-1 to TRBJ2-1; D ambiguous. With 1 base removed from V and 7 bases from J, the gap between germline ends came to 14 bases. The CDR3 runs 15 residues. Germline V lookup: CDR1 MNHNS, CDR2 SASEGT. CDR3 in DNA: TGTGCCAGCAGTGAAGTATTAGGGCTACCGAATGAGCAGTTCTTC. Translating gives CASSEVLGLPNEQFF.

J is TRBJ1-5 and V is TRBV2; the D is unclear. Trimming pared 6 bases from V and 10 bases from J, leaving 16 bases between. The CDR3 consists of 13 residues. The V gene's germline CDR1 is SNHLY and CDR2 FYNNEI. DNA for the CDR3: TGTGCCAGCAGCCCCGGCCCTATTCAACCCCAGCATTTT. This encodes CASSPGPIQPQHF.

This chain joins TRBV7-8 and TRBJ1-2; D call uncertain. Germline assignment: CDR1 SGHVS and CDR2 FQNEAQ. V was cut by 5 bases and J by 2 bases, with 12 bases left in between. The CDR3 totals 14 residues. The CDR3 nucleotides read TGTGCCAGCAGCCGCAGTCAGATGAACTATGGCTACACCTTC. Encoded protein: CASSRSQMNYGYTF.

This clone appeared once. The CDR3 is CASSWGQGDTEAFF. CDR3 DNA: TGTGCCAGTAGTTGGGGACAGGGCGACACTGAAGCTTTCTTT. The chain is built from TRBV19 and TRBJ1-1, with 9 bases that match TRBD1. The germline CDR1 and CDR2 sequences are LNHDA and SQIVND (reference sequence). The length of the CDR3 is 14 residues. Trimming took 5 bases from V and 3 from J; bases not matched to a gene: 4.

The chain combines TRBV5-3 with TRBJ1-2; D gene ambiguous. TRBV5-3 is noted as an ORF with a role that remains uncertain. The CDR3 covers 13 residues. V was clipped by 3 bases and J by 6 bases, with 12 bases between them. Written as DNA, the CDR3 is TGTGCCAGAAGCTCGAATTTGGTCCATGGCTACACCTTC. The encoded protein is CARSSNLVHGYTF.

V usage is TRBV5-8 and J usage is TRBJ2-3; 7 bases match TRBD2. The trim removed 4 bases at V and 4 bases at J, leaving 3 bases unmatched. Germline V lookup: CDR1 SGHTS, CDR2 YDEGEE. The CDR3 has 13 residues. The CDR3 spells CASSGGGADTQYF. CDR3 coding DNA: TGTGCCAGCAGCGGGGGGGGTGCAGATACGCAGTATTTT.